The entry below describes one TCR beta chain. Its antigen is currently not known. Base qualities are not recorded, but no much larger clone differs from it by a single base. This entry belongs to a study of post-analysis software for immune sequencing data (dated by TCRdb to 2013 to 2016). Describing the broader study: Recorded disease courses included relapsing-remitting, secondary progressive and progressive-relapsing multiple sclerosis, with some patients lacking subtype annotation. The multiple sclerosis patient repertoires were compared with ten to eleven previously published healthy control repertoires from donors aged about 6 to 26 years. A subset of samples was prepared in parallel using single-end sample barcoding, then pooled and co-amplified after Illumina adapter ligation.

Relative to germline, V is 4 bases shorter and J is 3 bases shorter, with 12 bases between their ends. Its CDR3 holds 14 amino acids, cysteine through phenylalanine. Only the CDR3 part of the read is kept: 42 bases, read in frame from the first base. From the germline V gene, CDR1 is SGHRS and CDR2 is YFSETQ. To prepare the library, PCR was applied. The data were produced on an Illumina HiSeq 2500. To reduce PCR and sequencing biases, unique molecular identifiers were built into the TCR beta cDNA libraries. Per 1 to 10 million input T cells, some 500,000 cDNA molecules were obtained, such that each molecule approximated one T cell. The patient libraries were prepared and sequenced using the same protocol as the earlier healthy control dataset. Within a given batch, samples were prepared together, multiplexed and sequenced on the same HiSeq lane. The study's processing was this. MIGEC handled the raw barcoded reads, throwing out single-read molecular identifier groups before consensus assembly and CDR3 extraction. Clonotype tables were post-analysed with VDJtools, and diversity was normalized by down-sampling all datasets to the smallest sample size. To correct batch-related cross-sample contamination, repertoire overlap clustering matched CDR3 amino acid sequences but not nucleotide sequences. The raw public reads went through TCRdb reprocessing: fastp at Q25, MiXCR clone calling, in-frame beta chains kept. For every CDR3 protein sequence, its rows merge into one entry that carries the most common genes and DNA. Clone size and V and J calls follow TCRdb, not the original study. Within this sample are about 540,000 distinct CDR3 sequences, with around a third of them counted one time only. Together, the top ten hold under 7% of the sample.

The study at large found these results: The control group was slightly older than the multiple sclerosis patient group. Direct clustering with F measure showed strong co-clustering of samples prepared in the same batch, prompting a batch-effect correction. Significantly lower normalized Chao1 diversity was found in multiple sclerosis patients than in controls, suggesting substantial peripheral T-cell clonal expansion. Patients showed significantly higher frequencies than controls for several TRBV segments, among them TRBV5-6, TRBV5-1 and TRBV20-1.

To demonstrate the VDJtools post-analysis software, the study profiled TCR beta repertoires from the peripheral blood of about a dozen young patients with multiple sclerosis. The multiple sclerosis patients were children and adolescents between roughly 6 and 16 years of age. Source material: blood. The TCR originated in a girl aged 2 to 17 with multiple sclerosis. The rearrangement joined TRBV5-1 to TRBJ2-3, with no reliable assignment of the D segment. Read as DNA, the sequence is TGCGCCAGCAGCAGCCCGGACGGGACAGATACGCAGTATTTT. It encodes CASSSPDGTDTQYF.